Below, one T cell receptor (beta chain) is given with its context. It has no known antigen specificity. No clone much larger than this one lies a single base away; base qualities are absent. The data originate from a study of blood T cell repertoires in COVID-19 (dated by TCRdb to 2018 to 2020). For context, the study as a whole: Samples from collaborators originated in the United States, Italy and Spain and spanned both the acute and convalescent phases of COVID-19. The repertoires were released in a freely available public database meant as a resource for research on the immune response to SARS-CoV-2. A de-identified subject ID, COVID-19 status, age in years and sex were almost always included in the sample metadata. Deeply sampled blood TCRbeta repertoires from subjects exposed to, actively infected with, or recovered from COVID-19 were included in the dataset. The prospective study material was composed of cDNA or gDNA derived from T cells, B-cell-depleted T cells, or PBMCs. Where available, HLA class I and class II types were taken from metadata supplied by the sample provider and were not determined by assay-based typing. Samples were obtained from the ongoing ImmuneRACE study (first 160 participants) and from 1,254 subjects provided by 6 global collaborators. Study-wide conclusions, independent of this receptor: Clinical and demographic metadata were provided uncurated, with the amount varying by source and participant.

The immunoSEQ Assay, a bias-controlled multiplex PCR, was used to amplify TCRbeta CDR3 regions from genomic DNA. The source study handled its data this way. The number of nucleated cells in each sample was estimated from the amplification of reference gene primers within the assay. Sequence reads were collapsed and filtered to measure the absolute abundance of every unique TCRbeta CDR3 rearrangement. For each sample, productive Simpson clonality was calculated by taking the square root of Simpson's diversity index across productive rearrangements. Imported from immuneACCESS, the table was reduced by TCRdb to in-frame sequences with V and J called. These copies leave out some clones; in studies compared against another copy, an unresolved V gene accounts for under half, and the cause of the remainder is not known. For V, J and clone size, that table is used; D and trimming come from the DNA. For this sample the table gives roughly 150,000 clones, of which 60% to 80% were detected only once. The biggest ten clones account for around 3% of the sample.

Whole blood was collected in K2EDTA tubes by collaborating institutions according to the institutions' own protocols. Collaborator samples were shipped for TCRbeta analysis as frozen whole blood, isolated PBMCs, or DNA extracted from either sample type. Looking up the germline V gene yields CDR1 LGHNA and CDR2 YNFKEQ. Deletion took 7 bases off V and 3 bases off J, with a span of 20 bases between the germline ends. The CDR3 has 16 amino acids, counting the end cysteine and phenylalanine. Only the CDR3 DNA is retained, 48 bases long and in frame from the first base. The sequenced sample was peripheral blood. This clonotype was sampled from a man between 65 and 85 years old with acute or convalescent COVID-19. This chain is built from TRBV4-2 and TRBJ2-3; the D segment cannot be called with confidence. CDR3 sequence: CASKPLKRLTTDTQYF. The base sequence is TGTGCCAGCAAACCCCTGAAGCGCCTAACAACAGATACGCAGTATTTT.